The present T cell receptor (beta chain) was sequenced within a study of beta chain features in type 1 diabetes (dated by TCRdb to 2016 to 2019). For the study in its entirety: Mean age, gender distribution, total cell number and subset yield did not differ between patients and healthy donors. Whereas all 28 donors provided naive and central memory subsets, regulatory and stem cell-like memory subsets were isolated from just 8 patients and about eight healthy donors. Across all samples, some 100,000,000 sorted cells were examined, and cell number per subset correlated strongly with RNA yield. In the study, TCRB repertoires of sorted circulating CD4+ T cell subsets from recently diagnosed type 1 diabetes patients were compared with those of matched healthy donors.

The High Capacity cDNA Reverse Transcription Kit was used to reverse transcribe all of the isolated RNA, meaning that expressed TCRB transcripts were what got sequenced. Naive, central memory and regulatory T cell samples underwent deep immunoSEQ sequencing, averaging about 3.57 million total reads per sample. Sorted cells were lysed in RLT buffer and RNA was extracted with DNase-treated RNeasy Micro or Mini kits, depending on cell number. To prevent cross-contamination, each cell subset was processed individually, whereas patient and healthy donor samples were processed jointly. Using the immunoSEQ multiplex PCR, TCRB sequences were amplified from cDNA into 87-bp fragments spanning the CDR3 region. Amplicons were sequenced on the Illumina HiSeq platform. The study's own analysis went as follows. Synthetic template baselines were used to correct PCR bias computationally, reads within Hamming distance 2 were collapsed, and singletons that could not be merged were discarded. Reads were aligned to IMGT to assign V, D and J genes, CDR3 length, and insertions or deletions at six rearrangement sites. Clonotype counts were normalized to sorted cell number within each subset before computing true diversity and Gini coefficients with the tcR R package. Repertoire sharing was quantified using the overlap coefficient calculated on TCRB nucleotide sequences. Out-of-frame TCRB sequences from naive cells were analyzed to stand in for the pre-selection repertoire. Drawn from immuneACCESS, this table holds only the in-frame rearrangements with V and J called that TCRdb kept. Clones are partly lost; checked studies trace under half to an unresolved V gene and leave the rest unexplained. V, J and clone size reflect that table, while D and trimming were determined from the DNA. The sample records about 740,000 clones, roughly an eighth of which are singletons. Of the sample, less than 0.025% falls within the top ten clones.

A single peripheral blood draw of around 0.11 L on average was collected from each donor into heparinised tubes. A BD FACSAria II was used to sort naive, central memory, regulatory and stem cell-like memory CD4+ T cells with a panel that included CD45RO, CCR7, CD25, CD127, CD95 and CD27. Every sorted population had a purity above 95%. PBMCs were separated immediately by Lymphoprep density gradient centrifugation and were stained directly, without being cultured. So that batch effects would be minimized, each experiment stained and sorted samples in pairs, pairing one healthy donor with one patient. Study-wide findings and limitations: Only small numbers of individuals were included in the HLA sub-analyses, which left unresolved whether HLA type had any influence on TCRB rearrangement. Because cDNA was sequenced instead of genomic DNA, highly expressing activated cells could be over-represented, though the groups showed no difference in activation or CD3 levels. Naive, central memory and regulatory TCRB repertoires appeared to be more similar among patients than among healthy donors. A moderate but significant shortening of TCRB CDR3 length was observed in type 1 diabetes patients in all four CD4+ subsets. Shorter templates might be favored by PCR, yet because patient and control samples were amplified and corrected together, any such skew would affect both groups equally. At VDJ recombination sites, type 1 diabetes patients had fewer insertions and more deleted nucleotides, which implies abnormalities in thymic rearrangement.

The germline V gene specifies SGHTA as CDR1 and FQGNSA as CDR2. Trimming removed 4 bases from V and 0 bases from J, leaving 13 bases between the germline ends. The CDR3 contains 17 residues, cysteine and phenylalanine counted. Just CDR3 DNA is preserved here, 51 bases in frame from base 1. A few counts support this clone. Its antigen remains undetermined. Qualities for individual bases were not recorded, and no much larger clone is one base off. The receptor was isolated from a man aged 18 to 35 with type 1 diabetes. This sequence uses TRBV7-2 and TRBJ1-6, with no D gene named confidently. Sequenced material: naive CD4+ T cells from blood. The cell subset or site label here, explained by the study, means: true naive CD4+ T cells. The CDR3 amino acid sequence is: CASSSPRGSSYNSPLHF. The DNA sequence is TGTGCCAGCAGCTCCCCGCGGGGTAGCTCCTATAATTCACCCCTCCACTTT.